One and the same sample provided the 25 T cell receptor beta chains below, sequenced in a study of T cell changes during pregnancy in multiple sclerosis. The data were produced by immunoSEQ multiplex PCR, yet TCRdb's version contains in-frame clones alone and is incomplete. The data show some 74,000 clones, with roughly 89% seen just once and roughly 3.9% held by the top ten. The sequencing here drew on peripheral blood, taken after pregnancy. The receptors derive from a female donor in good health, enrolled as a control in a pregnancy study.

This chain connects TRBV5-1 to TRBJ2-3; D not resolved. V was trimmed by 0 bases and J by 4 bases, leaving 9 bases between them. CDR1 SGHRS and CDR2 YFSETQ come from the germline V gene. The CDR3 runs 14 residues. The CDR3 DNA follows: TGCGCCAGCAGCTTGGCCGCGGCCTCAGATACGCAGTATTTT. It translates to CASSLAAASDTQYF.

The chain couples TRBV28 to TRBJ2-2; the match to TRBD1 covers 7 bases. The CDR3 is 14 residues long. J gave up 5 bases and V 5 bases, and 5 bases lay outside the gene matches. Germline loops: CDR1 MDHEN, CDR2 SYDVKM. The CDR3: CASSLGTATGELFF. The CDR3 DNA is TGTGCCAGCAGTCTGGGGACAGCTACCGGGGAGCTGTTTTTT. Together with reference TRBV28 and TRBJ2-2, the CDR3 gives the full variable domain: DVKVTQSSRYLVKRTGEKVFLECVQDMDHENMFWYRQDPGLGLRLIYFSYDVKMKEKGDIPEGYSVSREKKERFSLILESASTNQTSMYLCASSLGTATGELFFGEGSRLTVL.

This clone was found once. V usage is TRBV27 and J usage is TRBJ1-2; TRBD1 is a possible D gene (6 bases). This CDR3 contains 16 residues. Trimming removed 3 bases at V and 2 bases at J, with 16 bases between. Germline CDR1 is MNHEY and CDR2 is SMNVEV (reference sequence). For the CDR3, the DNA is TGTGCCAGCAGTTTGGGGGCAGCGGACGGCAACTATGGCTACACCTTC. The encoded protein is CASSLGAADGNYGYTF.

CDR3 nucleotides: TGTGCCACCAGCAGAGACAGGGAAAGAGGAAAACTGTTTTTT. It encodes CATSRDRERGKLFF. This chain links TRBV15 with TRBJ1-4; D is perhaps TRBD1 (5 bases). Germline loops: CDR1 LNHNV, CDR2 YYDKDF (reference sequence). V lost 0 bases to trimming and J lost 10 bases, with 12 bases between them. This CDR3 is built from 14 residues.

This chain uses TRBV11-2 with TRBJ1-1; D remains unclear. The CDR3 covers 13 residues. V was cut by 3 bases and J by 3 bases, with 8 bases left in between. Germline V gene data show CDR1 as SGHAT and CDR2 as FQNNGV. CDR3 loop: CASSFMEDTEAFF. The CDR3 coding sequence is TGTGCCAGCAGCTTTATGGAGGACACTGAAGCTTTCTTT.

The chain carries TRBV6-6 and TRBJ1-4, with a possible D match to TRBD1 (5 bases). Germline V gene data show CDR1 as MNHNY and CDR2 as SVGAGI (reference sequence). V lost 0 bases, J lost 1 base, and 6 bases lay in between. The CDR3 is 15 residues long. Here the CDR3 DNA reads TGTGCCAGCAGTTACTCCGGGGGAACTAATGAAAAACTGTTTTTT. This encodes CASSYSGGTNEKLFF.

The rearrangement joins TRBV28 to TRBJ2-3; TRBD1 is a possible D gene (6 bases). Germline V gene data show CDR1 as MDHEN and CDR2 as SYDVKM. V lost 2 bases and J lost 0, with 12 bases in between. This CDR3 is built from 16 residues. CDR3 nucleotide sequence: TGTGCCAGCAGTTTAAGCCGGGACAAAAGCACAGATACGCAGTATTTT. It translates to CASSLSRDKSTDTQYF.

This chain connects TRBV7-9 to TRBJ1-4; 7 bases are a match to TRBD1. Germline-derived CDR1 and CDR2 are SEHNR and FQNEAQ (reference sequence). This CDR3 contains 14 residues. The V and J ends lost 5 bases and 7 bases, in that order; junction bases with no gene match: 7. The DNA for the CDR3 is TGTGCCAGCAGCCTTACGACAGGGTTTGAAAAACTGTTTTTT. Encoded protein: CASSLTTGFEKLFF.

This sequence joins TRBV6-4 and TRBJ2-2; tentatively, D is TRBD1 (5 bases). CDR3 length: 13 residues. V gave up 2 bases and J gave up 4 bases, with 5 bases separating them. Germline loops: CDR1 MRHNA, CDR2 SNTAGT. The CDR3 DNA reads as TGTGCCAGCAGTGACAGGGGCACCGGGGAGCTGTTTTTT. This sequence encodes CASSDRGTGELFF.

V and J are TRBV19 and TRBJ1-1, with a tentative D call TRBD1 (5 bases). Trimming stripped 6 bases from V and 3 bases from J, with 14 bases between. Per germline, CDR1 LNHDA and CDR2 SQIVND (reference sequence). There are 14 residues in the CDR3. DNA of the CDR3: TGTGCCAGTAGCCGGCTGGGGCCGGACACTGAAGCTTTCTTT. Its protein product is CASSRLGPDTEAFF.

The chain recombines TRBV4-1 with TRBJ2-3; the D gene is possibly TRBD2 (6 bases). Germline CDR1 and CDR2: MGHRA and YSYEKL. CDR3 length: 17 residues. Trimming stripped 5 bases from V and 5 bases from J, with 23 bases between. The CDR3 sequence: CASSRPPPGGIRDTQYF. CDR3 coding DNA: TGCGCCAGCAGCAGACCCCCCCCCGGGGGAATCAGAGATACGCAGTATTTT.

The chain recombines TRBV7-9 with TRBJ1-6; the match to TRBD1 covers 9 bases. V lost 4 bases and J lost 8; bases outside the gene matches: 18. This CDR3 is 19 amino acids long. CDR1 and CDR2 (germline): SEHNR, FQNEAQ (reference sequence). Written as DNA, the CDR3 is TGTGCCAGCAGCTCAAGGGGCCGGGACAGGGAAGGAGTTGATTCACCCCTCCACTTT. Protein product: CASSSRGRDREGVDSPLHF.

The V call is TRBV5-6, the J call TRBJ2-1; D is perhaps TRBD1 (5 bases). The CDR3 consists of 13 residues. V shed 0 bases and J shed 6 bases, with 7 bases lying between them. In germline, CDR1 is SGHDT, CDR2 YYEEEE. CDR3 region: CASSLGQINEQFF. As DNA, the CDR3 is TGTGCCAGCAGCTTGGGACAGATCAATGAGCAGTTCTTC.

The chain carries TRBV6-1 and TRBJ1-1; TRBD1 agrees at 9 bases. The CDR3 has 15 residues. The trim removed 5 bases at V and 2 bases at J, leaving 6 bases unmatched. Germline CDR1 reads MNHNS; CDR2 reads SASEGT. The CDR3 sequence: CASSFLDRGNTEAFF. The CDR3 nucleotides are TGTGCCAGCAGTTTTTTGGACAGGGGAAACACTGAAGCTTTCTTT.

This clone was seen once. The chain carries TRBV27 and TRBJ2-1; possibly TRBD2 for D (7 bases). CDR1 is MNHEY, CDR2 SMNVEV, per germline (reference sequence). The CDR3 length is 15 residues. The V end lost 7 bases, the J end lost 4 bases, and 17 bases lay between the germline ends. CDR3 bases: TGTGCCAGCAACGCGGGGGCTAGCGGATACAATGAGCAGTTCTTC. Amino acids: CASNAGASGYNEQFF.

The chain uses TRBV2 and TRBJ2-1; 12 bases agree with TRBD2. V shed 8 bases and J 5 bases; nucleotides not matched to a gene: 1. Looked up from germline, CDR1 is SNHLY and CDR2 is FYNNEI. This CDR3 has 13 residues. The CDR3 sequence: CASWTSGDNEQFF. DNA for the CDR3: TGTGCCAGCTGGACTAGCGGGGACAATGAGCAGTTCTTC.

This sequence joins TRBV4-3 and TRBJ1-3, with a weak D call TRBD1 (5 bases). The germline gives CDR1 LGHNA, CDR2 YSLEER. This CDR3 region has 16 residues. V lost 2 bases and J lost 1, with 12 bases in between. The CDR3 DNA reads TGCGCCAGCAGCCAAAAACCCAAGGGGTCTGGAAACACCATATATTTT. As protein: CASSQKPKGSGNTIYF.

In its sample, this clone was seen once. The V gene is TRBV7-2, the J gene TRBJ2-7; TRBD2 agrees at 10 bases. CDR1 SGHTA and CDR2 FQGNSA come from the germline V gene. V lost 5 bases to trimming and J lost 7 bases; unmatched junction nucleotides: 11. This CDR3 is built from 15 residues. CDR3 region: CASSRRLAGVEEQYF. Here the CDR3 DNA reads TGTGCCAGCAGCCGCCGGCTAGCGGGGGTTGAGGAGCAGTACTTC.

The V and J genes are TRBV27 and TRBJ2-1; 9 nucleotides agree with TRBD2. Germline V CDR1 and CDR2: MNHEY, SMNVEV (reference sequence). The CDR3 extends over 15 amino acids. The J segment lost 5 bases and the V segment lost 5 bases, leaving 7 bases of the junction unmatched. This CDR3 is CASSPAGGWNNEQFF. The CDR3 DNA reads as TGTGCCAGCAGTCCCGCGGGGGGGTGGAACAATGAGCAGTTCTTC.

This clone is a singleton in its sample. The chain carries TRBV7-2 and TRBJ2-3, with D unclear. The germline V gene encodes CDR1 SGHTA and CDR2 FQGNSA. Trimming left V 1 base short and J 1 base short, with 12 bases between. The CDR3 consists of 16 residues. The CDR3 nucleotides read TGTGCCAGCAGCTTAGGAGGTAACGCTGGCACAGATACGCAGTATTTT. Translated, it gives CASSLGGNAGTDTQYF.

The chain uses TRBV5-1 and TRBJ2-3, with TRBD1 matching over 7 bases. Germline V gives CDR1 SGHRS, CDR2 YFSETQ. V lost 0 bases and J lost 0; bases outside the gene matches: 4. The CDR3 contains 16 residues. This chain's CDR3 is CASSLVPGGSTDTQYF. In DNA form, the CDR3 reads TGCGCCAGCAGCTTGGTTCCAGGGGGTAGCACAGATACGCAGTATTTT. The complete variable domain, with remaining parts taken from reference TRBV5-1 and TRBJ2-3, reads KAGVTQTPRYLIKTRGQQVTLSCSPISGHRSVSWYQQTPGQGLQFLFEYFSETQRNKGNFPGRFSGRQFSNSRSEMNVSTLELGDSALYLCASSLVPGGSTDTQYFGPGTRLTVL.

This clone was recorded once. Here the CDR3 reads CASSDTGGEGLGYTF. CDR3 sequence (DNA): TGTGCCAGCAGTGATACAGGGGGTGAGGGGCTTGGCTACACCTTC. The chain joins TRBV6-4 to TRBJ1-2; 8 bases are a match to TRBD1. Trimming removed 3 bases from V and 7 bases from J; junction bases left unmatched: 10. The germline V gene has CDR1 MRHNA and CDR2 SNTAGT. CDR3 length: 15 amino acids.

The chain is built from TRBV15 and TRBJ1-1, with D possibly TRBD1 on 6 matching bases. The germline V gene encodes CDR1 LNHNV and CDR2 YYDKDF (reference sequence). CDR3 length equals 15 residues. The V end lost 3 bases, the J end lost 5 bases, and 16 bases lay between the germline ends. The CDR3 coding sequence is TGTGCCACCAGCAGGGACGGACAGAGTGGGACTGAAGCTTTCTTT. Protein: CATSRDGQSGTEAFF.

The rearrangement links TRBV15 to TRBJ2-3; D is perhaps TRBD2 (7 bases). CDR3 length: 15 amino acids. The germline V and J ends were trimmed by 6 bases and 2 bases, with 15 bases remaining between them. CDR1 and CDR2 (germline): LNHNV, YYDKDF (reference sequence). DNA of the CDR3: TGTGCCACCAGGGGAGGGGGGTGGAACACAGATACGCAGTATTTT. Translating it yields CATRGGGWNTDTQYF.

V and J are TRBV19 and TRBJ1-6; 7 bases map to TRBD1. Trimming at V came to 5 bases and at J to 6 bases, leaving 7 bases not matched to a gene. The germline CDR1 and CDR2 sequences are LNHDA and SQIVND (reference sequence). The CDR3 length is 15 residues. CDR3 amino acids: CASSGTGTVNSPLHF. CDR3 sequence (DNA): TGTGCCAGTAGTGGCACCGGGACAGTTAATTCACCCCTCCACTTT.